This section outlines one T cell receptor (beta chain) sequence together with its context. The record originates from a study of cytotoxic CD8 clonotypes in ibrutinib-treated CLL. Generated by immunoSEQ multiplex PCR, the TCRdb table keeps only in-frame clones and is missing some. The profile shows roughly 220,000 clones, just over 70% of them singletons. This clonotype was sampled from a human donor with chronic lymphocytic leukemia. Sequences were derived from PBMCs, sampled after 12 months of ibrutinib treatment.

The CDR3 spells CASSLGGLAGVETQYF. CDR3 sequence (DNA): TGCGCCAGCAGCCTTGGAGGACTAGCGGGAGTTGAGACCCAGTACTTC. The V gene is TRBV5-1, the J gene TRBJ2-5, with 13 bases matching TRBD2. Germline values: CDR1 SGHRS, CDR2 YFSETQ. V was pared by 4 bases and J by 5 bases, with 8 bases of the junction left unmatched. This CDR3 has 16 residues. The full variable domain, completed using reference TRBV5-1 and TRBJ2-5, is KAGVTQTPRYLIKTRGQQVTLSCSPISGHRSVSWYQQTPGQGLQFLFEYFSETQRNKGNFPGRFSGRQFSNSRSEMNVSTLELGDSALYLCASSLGGLAGVETQYFGPGTRLLVL.